This note documents a single TCR beta chain sequence. Antigen: not known. This table comes from immunoSEQ multiplex PCR, and its TCRdb copy is limited to in-frame clones, with some not included. The profile shows 85,000 to 90,000 clones, 85% to 95% of them singletons. The sample is drawn from a study of graft-versus-host responses after intestinal transplantation. In germline, CDR1 is MDHEN, CDR2 SYDVKM. Deletions cut 1 base from V and 4 bases from J, with 11 bases between. The CDR3 is 14 amino acids. The receptor was derived from a human donor who was the organ donor for an intestinal transplant. The rearrangement joins TRBV28 to TRBJ2-7; possible D gene TRBD2, 6 bases. This specimen was unstimulated CD4+ T cells sorted from spleen or lymph node cells, taken before transplant. The CDR3 protein is CASSLFREPYEQYF. Written as DNA, the CDR3 is TGTGCCAGCAGTTTATTCCGGGAGCCGTACGAGCAGTACTTC.